The T cell receptor (beta chain) under discussion was sequenced for a study of blood T cell repertoires in COVID-19. Germline lookup yields CDR1 SGHRS and CDR2 YFSETQ. The CDR3 has 16 residues. V was pared by 4 bases and J by 2 bases, with 19 bases between. Repertoires were generated with immunoSEQ multiplex PCR, while TCRdb's copy carries only in-frame clones and drops some. Of about 200,000 clones in the sample, approximately 84% were seen once. Source material: PBMCs or T cells enriched from blood (not recorded which). The rearrangement joins TRBV5-1 to TRBJ2-7; weak D call: TRBD1 (6 bases). The clonotype originates from a man between 35 and 55 years old who had recovered from COVID-19. CDR3 DNA sequence: TGCGCCAGCAGCCCGTCCGGACAGATGATCGCCTACGAGCAGTACTTC. This gives the protein CASSPSGQMIAYEQYF.